The 22 T cell receptor beta chains below come from one sample, sequenced in a study of T-cell memory formation after mild COVID-19. Each CDR3 protein is one row after TCRdb ran MiXCR on the 5' RACE reads. Among about 250,000 distinct CDR3 sequences listed, about a sixth were seen once. Material: PBMCs or a T cell subset sorted from them (not recorded which). The source of these receptors is a man between 18 and 29 years old who had mild COVID-19 (a few samples of this study predate the infection). Cell type and time point are not known.

The chain links TRBV30 to TRBJ1-3; D ambiguous. V dropped 0 bases and J dropped 3 bases, with 6 bases sitting between them. CDR1 GTSNPN and CDR2 SVGIG come from the germline V gene (reference sequence). CDR3 length equals 13 residues. The DNA for the CDR3 is TGTGCCTGGAGTGTTCAAGGTGGAAACACCATATATTTT. Translation: CAWSVQGGNTIYF.

The CDR3 bases are TGTGCCAGCAGCCACAACACAGGGGACTACACCTTC. This encodes CASSHNTGDYTF. The chain is built from TRBV4-2 and TRBJ1-2, with 7 bases lining up with TRBD1. There are 12 residues in the CDR3. J gave up 10 bases and V 3 bases, and 5 bases lay outside the gene matches. Germline assignment: CDR1 LGHNA and CDR2 YNFKEQ.

The chain joins TRBV10-2 to TRBJ1-2; D not resolved. The germline gives CDR1 WSHSY, CDR2 SAAADI. V lost 7 bases and J lost 4, with 13 bases in between. This CDR3 contains 13 residues. The CDR3 here is CASNSGPSYGYTF. In DNA, the CDR3 is TGCGCCAGCAATTCCGGGCCGAGCTATGGCTACACCTTC.

V gene TRBV3-1 combines with J gene TRBJ2-5; 7 bases align to TRBD2. The junction had 10 bases not matched to a gene; V was cut back by 8 bases and J by 4 bases. Germline values: CDR1 LGHDT, CDR2 YNNKEL (reference sequence). The CDR3 runs 14 residues. This chain's CDR3 is CASRPRAGRETQYF. As DNA, the CDR3 is TGTGCCAGCCGTCCGAGAGCGGGGCGAGAGACCCAGTACTTC.

This clonotype appeared a few times. V usage is TRBV7-6 and J usage is TRBJ2-3; 7 bases map to TRBD1. The V segment lost 5 bases and the J segment 2 bases; nucleotides outside the gene matches: 4. The CDR3 sequence is 14 residues long. Germline CDR1 reads SGHVS; CDR2 reads FNYEAQ. The CDR3 loop reads CASSQTGNTDTQYF. In DNA, the CDR3 is TGTGCCAGCAGCCAGACAGGGAACACAGATACGCAGTATTTT. The full variable domain, its missing parts supplied by reference TRBV7-6 and TRBJ2-3, is GAGVSQSPRYKVTKRGQDVALRCDPISGHVSLYWYRQALGQGPEFLTYFNYEAQQDKSGLPNDRFSAERPEGSISTLTIQRTEQRDSAMYRCASSQTGNTDTQYFGPGTRLTVL.

This clonotype was observed a handful of times. CDR3 protein: CSAPAPGRETQYF. CDR3 sequence (DNA): TGCAGTGCTCCAGCCCCCGGTAGAGAGACCCAGTACTTC. The chain links TRBV20-1 to TRBJ2-5; D not resolved. The CDR3 loop spans 13 amino acids. Deletions cut 5 bases from V and 4 bases from J, with 14 bases between. Per germline, CDR1 DFQATT and CDR2 SNEGSKA (reference sequence).

This clonotype has a count of ten or more. The J gene is TRBJ1-2, the V gene TRBV12-3 or TRBV12-4, with D perhaps matching TRBD1 (5 bases). The V gene lost 2 bases and the J gene lost 8 bases, with 12 bases spanning the gap. The CDR3 is 13 amino acids. The CDR3 is CASSLRGTFGYTF. CDR3 DNA: TGTGCCAGCAGTTTAAGAGGGACGTTCGGCTACACCTTC.

The chain is built from TRBV28 and TRBJ1-2; 8 positions agree with TRBD1. After removal of 1 base from V and 2 bases from J, the junction contained 9 bases not matched to a gene. Germline loops: CDR1 MDHEN, CDR2 SYDVKM. The CDR3 is 17 amino acids. CDR3 DNA sequence: TGTGCCAGCAGTTTATCTCCTGACAGGGGAGACAACTATGGCTACACCTTC. Its translation is CASSLSPDRGDNYGYTF.

The table lists this clonotype with a few counts. V gene TRBV6-2 or TRBV6-3 combines with J gene TRBJ2-1, with 9 bases aligning to TRBD1. V dropped 6 bases and J dropped 8; count of bases not matched to a gene: 5. Per germline, CDR1 MNHEY and CDR2 SVGEGT. The CDR3 covers 13 residues. The CDR3 loop reads CASSRDREYEQFF. CDR3 DNA: TGTGCCAGCAGCCGGGACAGGGAGTATGAGCAGTTCTTC.

The DNA for the CDR3 is TGTGCCAGCAGCCCCCGGACACTGACAGATACGCAGTATTTT. Translation: CASSPRTLTDTQYF. The genes are TRBV7-2 and TRBJ2-3, with D perhaps TRBD1 (5 bases). The CDR3 contains 14 residues. The germline V gene encodes CDR1 SGHTA and CDR2 FQGNSA. V gave up 5 bases and J gave up 3 bases, with 12 bases separating them.

A few counts support this clonotype. This rearrangement joins TRBV6-2 or TRBV6-3 to TRBJ1-5; no reliable D call. CDR1 MNHEY and CDR2 SVGEGT come from the germline V gene. Trimming cost V 3 bases and J 5 bases, with 20 bases left between them. The CDR3 is 17 amino acids. Here the CDR3 DNA reads TGTGCCAGCAGTTATAACGCTGCTGGTCAAGTCCATCAGCCCCAGCATTTT. Translation: CASSYNAAGQVHQPQHF.

In its sample, this clonotype was seen a few times. The chain has TRBV7-2 and TRBJ1-1; the D gene is possibly TRBD1 (5 bases). This CDR3 has 15 amino acids. V gave up 1 base and J gave up 5 bases, with 14 bases separating them. Per germline, CDR1 SGHTA and CDR2 FQGNSA. The CDR3 loop reads CASSLDPAGGTEAFF. In DNA, the CDR3 is TGTGCCAGCAGCTTAGATCCAGCGGGGGGGACTGAAGCTTTCTTT. Using reference TRBV7-2 and TRBJ1-1 for the parts outside the CDR3, the full variable domain is GAGVSQSPSNKVTEKGKDVELRCDPISGHTALYWYRQSLGQGLEFLIYFQGNSAPDKSGLPSDRFSAERTGGSVSTLTIQRTQQEDSAVYLCASSLDPAGGTEAFFGQGTRLTVV.

There are a few counts of this clonotype. The V call is TRBV7-2, the J call TRBJ1-4, with D possibly TRBD1 on 5 matching bases. This CDR3 has 15 residues. Germline V gives CDR1 SGHTA, CDR2 FQGNSA. The V and J ends lost 3 bases and 0 bases respectively, with 8 bases between them. The CDR3 DNA reads TGTGCCAGCAGCTTGGACATAGCAACTAATGAAAAACTGTTTTTT. Translation gives CASSLDIATNEKLFF.

The chain is built from TRBV27 and TRBJ1-1; 8 nucleotides align to TRBD1. The CDR3 runs to 13 residues. V trimming: 11 bases; J trimming: 1 base; junction bases outside the gene matches: 6. CDR1 MNHEY and CDR2 SMNVEV come from the germline V gene (reference sequence). The CDR3 nucleotides read TGTGCCTCCACGGGACAGGAGAACACTGAAGCTTTCTTT. Residues: CASTGQENTEAFF.

This clonotype has just a few counts. This chain links TRBV4-2 with TRBJ2-5; TRBD2 matches 9 bases. Losses at the gene ends were 2 bases for V and 7 bases for J; bases not matched to a gene: 17. Germline-derived CDR1 and CDR2 are LGHNA and YNFKEQ. This CDR3 is 18 amino acids long. CDR3 amino acids: CASSQLGYSGGEEGTQYF. For the CDR3, the DNA is TGTGCCAGCAGCCAATTGGGGTATAGCGGGGGAGAAGAGGGGACCCAGTACTTC.

This clonotype turned up a few times. The chain uses TRBV9 and TRBJ2-6, with D tentatively TRBD1 (6 bases). V was trimmed by 3 bases and J by 0 bases, leaving 13 bases between them. Germline V CDR1 and CDR2: SGDLS, YYNGEE. The CDR3 extends over 17 amino acids. CDR3 amino acids: CASSAFQGLSGANVLTF. The CDR3 DNA reads TGTGCCAGCAGCGCCTTTCAGGGGCTCTCTGGGGCCAACGTCCTGACTTTC.

The chain couples TRBV7-2 to TRBJ2-7; the D is unclear. In germline, CDR1 is SGHTA, CDR2 FQGNSA. The CDR3 has 13 residues. V was cut by 5 bases and J by 6 bases, with 14 bases left in between. CDR3 protein: CASSVTEGREQYV. Here the CDR3 DNA reads TGTGCCAGCAGCGTCACAGAAGGTCGCGAGCAGTACGTC.

This clonotype was detected only once. CDR3 coding DNA: TGTGCTAGTGGATGGACAGGCACAGATACGCAGTATTTT. Translation gives CASGWTGTDTQYF. V and J are TRBV12-5 and TRBJ2-3; the D gene is possibly TRBD1 (6 bases). Germline-derived CDR1 and CDR2 are LGHNT and FRNRAP. V was cut by 6 bases and J by 1 base, with 8 bases left in between. The CDR3 has 13 amino acids.

This chain joins TRBV11-2 and TRBJ2-7, with unresolved D. Germline assignment: CDR1 SGHAT and CDR2 FQNNGV. CDR3 length: 10 amino acids. Trimming pared 0 bases from V and 6 bases from J, leaving 0 bases between. CDR3 residues: CASSLDEQYF. CDR3 sequence (DNA): TGTGCCAGCAGCTTAGACGAGCAGTACTTC.

The chain joins TRBV6-5 to TRBJ2-7; D possibly corresponds to TRBD1 (6 bases). V was shortened by 6 bases and J by 0 bases, with 12 bases between the two germline ends. CDR3 length: 14 residues. Germline V CDR1 and CDR2: MNHEY, SVGAGI. In nucleotides, the CDR3 is TGTGCCAGCAGACAAGACAGGCTCTCCTACGAGCAGTACGTC. Translation gives CASRQDRLSYEQYV.

This clonotype was counted only a few times. Here the CDR3 reads CASTGAGGSETQYF. The DNA for the CDR3 is TGTGCCAGCACGGGAGCGGGGGGGTCAGAGACCCAGTACTTC. The chain joins TRBV7-9 to TRBJ2-5; 10 nucleotides agree with TRBD2. The V and J ends lost 7 bases and 4 bases, in that order; junction bases with no gene match: 6. The germline V gene has CDR1 SEHNR and CDR2 FQNEAQ (reference sequence). The CDR3 is made up of 14 amino acids.

This clonotype has more than one count but fewer than ten. This chain links TRBV9 with TRBJ2-3; D is perhaps TRBD2 (6 bases). Trimming left V 2 bases short and J 2 bases short, with 12 bases between. This CDR3 contains 15 residues. Germline values: CDR1 SGDLS, CDR2 YYNGEE. CDR3 in DNA: TGTGCCAGCAGCGTCGCGCGGGGTTCCACAGATACGCAGTATTTT. Its protein is CASSVARGSTDTQYF.